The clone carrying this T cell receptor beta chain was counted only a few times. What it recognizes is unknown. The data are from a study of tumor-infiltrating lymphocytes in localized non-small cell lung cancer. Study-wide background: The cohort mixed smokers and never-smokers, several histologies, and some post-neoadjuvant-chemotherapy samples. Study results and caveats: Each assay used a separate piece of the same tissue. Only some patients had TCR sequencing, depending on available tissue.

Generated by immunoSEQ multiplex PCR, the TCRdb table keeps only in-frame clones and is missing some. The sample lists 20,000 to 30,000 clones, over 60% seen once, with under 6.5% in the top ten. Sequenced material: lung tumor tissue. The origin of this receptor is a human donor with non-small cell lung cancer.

The CDR3 DNA sequence: TGTGCCAGCAGCTCCCGGGACAGGGAAGGAGACACTGAAGCTTTCTTT. Protein sequence: CASSSRDREGDTEAFF. This chain uses TRBV21-1 with TRBJ1-1; TRBD1, the table's D call, was not compared with the DNA. TRBV21-1 corresponds to a pseudogene. The CDR3 contains 16 residues.